The 9 T cell receptor beta chains reported below all come from one sample, sequenced in a study of control samples from healthy donors and cancer patients (dated by TCRdb to between 2020 and 2021). Library preparation used the immunoSEQ multiplex PCR assay. Not all clones reach the TCRdb copy of this immuneACCESS table, which keeps in-frame sequences only. Checked studies attribute under half of the gap to unresolved V genes and leave the rest unexplained. Within this sample are more than 150,000 clones, with over 85% of them counted one time only. The ten biggest clones cover 1.4% to 1.5% of the sample. The sequenced sample was blood. Receptors were obtained from a man between 18 and 35 years old in good health.

This chain links TRBV19 with TRBJ2-2; no clear D gene. V was pared by 7 bases and J by 6 bases, with 18 bases between. Germline assignment: CDR1 LNHDA and CDR2 SQIVND (reference sequence). The CDR3 is 15 amino acids. The CDR3 bases are TGTGCCAGTACCTCATCAAGCCGACCCTCCGGGGAGCTGTTTTTT. Its protein is CASTSSSRPSGELFF.

The rearrangement links TRBV18 to TRBJ2-3; 14 bases fit TRBD2. Looked up from germline, CDR1 is KGHSH and CDR2 is LQKENI. The CDR3 loop spans 18 amino acids. The V gene end was trimmed by 4 bases and the J gene end by 2 bases; junction bases not matched to a gene: 8. The CDR3 region has the DNA TGTGCCAGCTCACGGAGAGGGACTAGCGGGGGACCCACAGATACGCAGTATTTT. Its translation: CASSRRGTSGGPTDTQYF. Looking up the rest from reference TRBV18 and TRBJ2-3 gives the full variable domain: NAGVMQNPRHLVRRRGQEARLRCSPMKGHSHVYWYRQLPEEGLKFMVYLQKENIIDESGMPKERFSAEFPKEGPSILRIQQVVRGDSAAYFCASSRRGTSGGPTDTQYFGPGTRLTVL.

The genes are TRBV24-1 and TRBJ2-7; D possibly corresponds to TRBD2 (6 bases). V shed 4 bases and J shed 0 bases, with 12 bases lying between them. The CDR3 is made up of 15 amino acids. Per germline, CDR1 KGHDR and CDR2 SFDVKD. The DNA for the CDR3 is TGTGCCACCAGTGACCGGGACGGGAGCTCCTACGAGCAGTACTTC. As protein: CATSDRDGSSYEQYF.

The sample holds a few counts of this clone. This chain joins TRBV10-3 and TRBJ1-6; 7 nucleotides line up with TRBD1. This CDR3 is built from 15 residues. J lost 8 bases, V lost 11 bases, and 15 bases had no gene match. Germline V gives CDR1 ENHRY, CDR2 SYGVKD. The CDR3 region has the DNA TGTGCCGCCCGCGGAGGGGGCGGCCGGGATTCACCCCTCCACTTT. Amino acid sequence: CAARGGGGRDSPLHF.

The chain couples TRBV5-1 to TRBJ1-2, with 10 bases lining up with TRBD1. This CDR3 has 16 amino acids. Per germline, CDR1 SGHRS and CDR2 YFSETQ. V was pared by 4 bases and J by 4 bases, with 10 bases of the junction left unmatched. The CDR3 loop is CASSPRGTGEGYGYTF. In DNA form, the CDR3 reads TGCGCCAGCAGCCCGAGGGGGACAGGGGAGGGCTATGGCTACACCTTC.

This clone was counted once. The V call is TRBV5-4, the J call TRBJ1-1; D ambiguous. CDR3 length equals 13 residues. Between the trimmed V and J ends, which lost 0 bases and 4 bases, there was a span of 7 bases. CDR1 and CDR2 (germline): SGHNT, YYREEE (reference sequence). CDR3: CASSLDGFTEAFF. For the CDR3, the DNA is TGTGCCAGCAGCTTGGACGGGTTCACTGAAGCTTTCTTT.

This chain connects TRBV29-1 to TRBJ1-3; TRBD1 aligns across 7 bases. Germline values: CDR1 SQVTM, CDR2 ANQGSEA. This CDR3 comprises 14 residues. Trimming at V came to 2 bases and at J to 2 bases, leaving 3 bases not matched to a gene. The CDR3 spells CSVESDRAGNTIYF. The DNA of the CDR3 is TGCAGCGTTGAATCCGACAGGGCTGGAAACACCATATATTTT.

The chain recombines TRBV6-5 with TRBJ1-1, with D hard to call. Germline values: CDR1 MNHEY, CDR2 SVGAGI. The CDR3 spans 15 residues. Between the trimmed V and J ends, which lost 7 bases and 0 bases, there was a span of 15 bases. The CDR3 bases are TGTGCCAGCAAGTCGGTGCCTAAGATGAACACTGAAGCTTTCTTT. It encodes CASKSVPKMNTEAFF.

The V call is TRBV5-1, the J call TRBJ2-7; tentatively, D is TRBD2 (7 bases). The ends were cut back, 1 base at V and 3 bases at J, with 14 bases in the middle. The CDR3 has 15 residues. From germline, CDR1 is SGHRS and CDR2 YFSETQ. The CDR3 DNA sequence: TGCGCCAGCAGCTTGATCAGCGGGACAAGCTACGAGCAGTACTTC. Amino acids: CASSLISGTSYEQYF.